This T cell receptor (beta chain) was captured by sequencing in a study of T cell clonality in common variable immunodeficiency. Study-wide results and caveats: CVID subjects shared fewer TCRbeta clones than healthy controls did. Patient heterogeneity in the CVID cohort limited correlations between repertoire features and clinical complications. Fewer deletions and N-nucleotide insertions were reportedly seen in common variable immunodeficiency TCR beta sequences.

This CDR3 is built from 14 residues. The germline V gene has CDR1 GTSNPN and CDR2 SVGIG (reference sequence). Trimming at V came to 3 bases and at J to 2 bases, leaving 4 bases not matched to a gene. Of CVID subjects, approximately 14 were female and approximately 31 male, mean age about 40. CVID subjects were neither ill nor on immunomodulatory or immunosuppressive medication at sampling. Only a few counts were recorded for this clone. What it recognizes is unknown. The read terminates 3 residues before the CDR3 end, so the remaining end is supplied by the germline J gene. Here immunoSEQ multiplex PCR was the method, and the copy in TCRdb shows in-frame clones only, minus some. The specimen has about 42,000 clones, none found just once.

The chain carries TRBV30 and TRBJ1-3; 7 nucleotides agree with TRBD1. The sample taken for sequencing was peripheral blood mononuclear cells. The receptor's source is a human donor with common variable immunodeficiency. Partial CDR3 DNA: TGTGCCTGGAGACCCAGGGGGGCTGGAAACACC. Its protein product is CAWRPRGAGNT. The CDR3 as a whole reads CAWRPRGAGNTIYF.